One and the same sample provided the 23 T cell receptor beta chains below, sequenced in a study of shared clonotypes between healthy human individuals. Sequencing was performed with immunoSEQ multiplex PCR; in TCRdb, only in-frame clones are kept and a portion is missing. This sample carries over 2,000,000 clones, just under 95% of them seen once, and the ten largest clones take about 1.6%. Naivety among CD8 cells was defined by CD45RO negativity and positive CCR7 selection, thereby excluding terminally differentiated effector memory CD45RA+ cells. The sample taken for sequencing was naive CD8+ T cells from PBMCs. Receptors originate from a man aged 18 to 29 in good health. Some clones in this sample may be carry-over from other donors' samples.

The chain couples TRBV28 to TRBJ1-2, with unresolved D. The CDR3 loop spans 13 amino acids. Per germline, CDR1 MDHEN and CDR2 SYDVKM. Trimming removed 2 bases from V and 5 bases from J, with 9 bases in between. This CDR3 is CASSLIFEYGYTF. The CDR3 nucleotides read TGTGCCAGCAGTTTAATCTTTGAGTATGGCTACACCTTC.

V and J are TRBV4-3 and TRBJ2-5; D unresolved. V lost 4 bases, J lost 2 bases, and 11 bases lay in between. This CDR3 spans 14 amino acids. Germline V gene sequence: CDR1 LGHNA, CDR2 YSLEER. This chain's CDR3 is CASSPDPQQETQYF. CDR3 sequence (DNA): TGCGCCAGCAGCCCGGACCCCCAACAAGAGACCCAGTACTTC.

V and J are TRBV29-1 and TRBJ2-1; 7 positions match TRBD2. There are 15 residues in the CDR3. CDR1 is SQVTM, CDR2 ANQGSEA, per germline. The trim removed 2 bases at V and 2 bases at J, leaving 6 bases unmatched. As DNA, the CDR3 is TGCAGCGTTGAAAAGGGAGCGGGAACCTACAATGAGCAGTTCTTC. Amino acid sequence: CSVEKGAGTYNEQFF.

The rearrangement uses TRBV27 and TRBJ2-1; 7 bases match TRBD1. Germline CDR1 is MNHEY and CDR2 is SMNVEV (reference sequence). The CDR3 runs 15 residues. With V trimmed by 5 bases and J by 1 base, 5 bases remained unmatched. Written as DNA, the CDR3 is TGTGCCAGCAGTATCGACAGGGCTTCCTACAATGAGCAGTTCTTC. Protein sequence: CASSIDRASYNEQFF.

The chain has TRBV28 and TRBJ1-2, with D possibly TRBD1 on 5 matching bases. There are 11 residues in the CDR3. Per the germline V gene, CDR1 is MDHEN and CDR2 is SYDVKM. V was clipped by 7 bases and J by 7 bases, with 10 bases between them. The CDR3 loop reads CASTTGVGYTF. DNA of the CDR3: TGTGCCAGCACCACGGGGGTTGGCTACACCTTC.

The chain couples TRBV6-6 to TRBJ2-7, with TRBD2 identical over 7 bases. The germline CDR1 and CDR2 sequences are MNHNY and SVGAGI (reference sequence). The CDR3 runs 15 residues. Losses at the gene ends were 0 bases for V and 7 bases for J; bases not matched to a gene: 9. The CDR3 DNA reads TGTGCCAGCAGTTACTCTGTCGGGGGGACGTGGGAGCAGTACTTC. It translates to CASSYSVGGTWEQYF.

A single count supports this clone. The same CDR3 can be traced to other DNA sequences in this sample. This chain links TRBV6-5 with TRBJ2-1, with D unresolved. Deletions cut 2 bases from V and 0 bases from J, with 5 bases between. The germline V gene has CDR1 MNHEY and CDR2 SVGAGI. CDR3 length: 14 amino acids. Here the CDR3 DNA reads TGTGCCAGCAGTTACGGCGGCTCCTACAATGAGCAGTTCTTC. This gives the protein CASSYGGSYNEQFF.

The chain carries TRBV4-3 and TRBJ2-3, with D tentatively TRBD1 (7 bases). V lost 2 bases, J lost 4 bases, and 25 bases lay in between. This CDR3 is 19 amino acids long. Germline-derived CDR1 and CDR2 are LGHNA and YSLEER. The CDR3 loop is CASSQFGIPTAGGSDTQYF. In DNA, the CDR3 is TGCGCCAGCAGCCAATTTGGAATTCCCACGGCAGGGGGGTCAGATACGCAGTATTTT.

The chain employs TRBV10-3 and TRBJ2-5; D is unresolved. CDR3 length equals 15 residues. V shed 3 bases and J shed 4 bases, with 15 bases lying between them. Germline CDR1 ENHRY, CDR2 SYGVKD. CDR3: CAISEGELTRETQYF. DNA of the CDR3: TGTGCCATCAGTGAAGGAGAACTTACAAGAGAGACCCAGTACTTC.

The V gene is TRBV14, the J gene TRBJ1-4, with 9 bases identical to TRBD1. Per germline, CDR1 SGHDN and CDR2 FVKESK. CDR3 length equals 15 residues. V lost 2 bases and J lost 8; bases outside the gene matches: 6. CDR3 sequence (DNA): TGTGCCAGCAGCCAACCTGGGACAGGGAGGGAAAAACTGTTTTTT. Its translation is CASSQPGTGREKLFF.

This clone was seen once. The chain uses TRBV19 and TRBJ2-7; D assignment may be TRBD1 or TRBD2 (5 bases each). Germline CDR1 reads LNHDA; CDR2 reads SQIVND (reference sequence). Trimming stripped 6 bases from V and 0 bases from J, with 18 bases between. This CDR3 comprises 16 residues. The DNA of the CDR3 is TGTGCCAGTAGCACTCGAGGGGCAGGGTACTCCTACGAGCAGTACTTC. Translating it yields CASSTRGAGYSYEQYF.

The V gene is TRBV27, the J gene TRBJ2-1; 8 positions match TRBD2. V shed 2 bases and J 6 bases; nucleotides not matched to a gene: 6. In germline, CDR1 is MNHEY, CDR2 SMNVEV (reference sequence). The CDR3 has 15 residues. Written as DNA, the CDR3 is TGTGCCAGCAGTTTAACGGCGGGAGGCGGCAATGAGCAGTTCTTC. Residues: CASSLTAGGGNEQFF.

This clone appeared a few times. This specimen includes other DNA sequences encoding the same CDR3. The J gene is TRBJ2-7, the V gene TRBV6-5; 7 nucleotides match TRBD2. The length of the CDR3 is 16 residues. Germline-derived CDR1 and CDR2 are MNHEY and SVGAGI. Trimming removed 0 bases from V and 0 bases from J; junction bases left unmatched: 5. DNA of the CDR3: TGTGCCAGCAGTTACTCGAGCGGGACTCGCTCCTACGAGCAGTACTTC. It translates to CASSYSSGTRSYEQYF.

The V and J genes are TRBV5-1 and TRBJ2-1; D is unresolved. CDR3 size: 11 residues. V lost 0 bases and J lost 11, with 6 bases in between. CDR1 is SGHRS and CDR2 is YFSETQ in the germline V gene. The CDR3 coding sequence is TGCGCCAGCAGCTTGGGTAGAAAGCAGTTCTTC. Translation gives CASSLGRKQFF.

This clone came up once. This chain uses TRBV7-9 with TRBJ2-1; 10 nucleotides align to TRBD1. The junction had 10 bases not matched to a gene; V was cut back by 7 bases and J by 4 bases. Germline V gene data show CDR1 as SEHNR and CDR2 as FQNEAQ (reference sequence). The CDR3 has 16 amino acids. The CDR3 sequence is CASNTPGQGYYNEQFF. CDR3 bases: TGTGCCAGCAACACCCCGGGACAGGGGTATTACAATGAGCAGTTCTTC.

The chain recombines TRBV25-1 with TRBJ1-1, with no clear D. This CDR3 is built from 14 residues. V gave up 6 bases and J gave up 1 base, with 12 bases separating them. The germline CDR1 and CDR2 sequences are MGHDK and SYGVNS. The CDR3 reads CASRTRAPNTEAFF. For the CDR3, the DNA is TGTGCCAGCAGAACCCGGGCTCCGAACACTGAAGCTTTCTTT. The full variable domain, with the rest looked up from reference TRBV25-1 and TRBJ1-1, is EADIYQTPRYLVIGTGKKITLECSQTMGHDKMYWYQQDPGMELHLIHYSYGVNSTEKGDLSSESTVSRIRTEHFPLTLESARPSHTSQYLCASRTRAPNTEAFFGQGTRLTVV.

The chain uses TRBV7-3 and TRBJ2-1, with D perhaps matching TRBD2 (5 bases). The V end was cut by 1 base, the J end by 0 bases, with 10 bases between. The CDR3 runs 16 residues. CDR1 is SGHTA, CDR2 FQGTGA, per germline. CDR3 bases: TGTGCCAGCAGCTTAAATCCGGGGAGCTCCTACAATGAGCAGTTCTTC. Translating gives CASSLNPGSSYNEQFF.

The rearrangement joins TRBV15 to TRBJ1-2, with 8 positions matching TRBD1. Germline CDR1 and CDR2: LNHNV and YYDKDF (reference sequence). V shed 3 bases and J 0 bases; nucleotides not matched to a gene: 0. This CDR3 comprises 14 residues. CDR3 coding DNA: TGTGCCACCAGCAGGGACAGGGCTAACTATGGCTACACCTTC. Its protein is CATSRDRANYGYTF.

This clone was recorded only once. The sample contains more than one DNA sequence encoding this CDR3. The chain is built from TRBV28 and TRBJ1-2; D might be TRBD1 (5 bases). V was shortened by 3 bases and J by 2 bases, with 16 bases between the two germline ends. CDR3 length: 16 residues. The germline gives CDR1 MDHEN, CDR2 SYDVKM. The CDR3 DNA reads TGTGCCAGCAGTTTTATCCGGGACGGGACCAACTATGGCTACACCTTC. This translates into CASSFIRDGTNYGYTF.

The rearrangement uses TRBV5-1 and TRBJ2-1; a possible D gene is TRBD2 (6 bases). The CDR3 covers 12 residues. V lost 3 bases and J 7 bases, leaving 8 bases between the germline ends. Germline V gives CDR1 SGHRS, CDR2 YFSETQ. CDR3 loop: CASSSTSNEQFF. The CDR3, as DNA: TGCGCCAGCAGCTCGACTAGTAATGAGCAGTTCTTC.

This clone showed up just once. CDR3 coding DNA: TGTGCCAGCAGCGTGGACAGGGACGGGCAGTATTTT. Translating it yields CASSVDRDGQYF. The chain recombines TRBV9 with TRBJ2-3; TRBD1 aligns across 8 bases. The ends lost 2 bases at V and 11 bases at J; junction bases unmatched: 4. CDR1 SGDLS and CDR2 YYNGEE come from the germline V gene. The CDR3 is 12 residues long.

This chain joins TRBV2 and TRBJ2-3; 7 positions match TRBD1. The length of the CDR3 is 16 residues. CDR1 and CDR2 (germline): SNHLY, FYNNEI. The trim removed 3 bases at V and 3 bases at J, leaving 9 bases unmatched. CDR3 sequence (DNA): TGTGCCAGCAGTGATACAGGGGAGAGGGTGACAGATACGCAGTATTTT. It is translated as CASSDTGERVTDTQYF.

The rearrangement joins TRBV19 to TRBJ1-1, with a tentative D call TRBD1 (5 bases). V dropped 7 bases and J dropped 4 bases, with 16 bases sitting between them. CDR3 length: 14 residues. The V gene's germline CDR1 is LNHDA and CDR2 SQIVND (reference sequence). The chain's CDR3 is CASKVVGARTEAFF. CDR3 sequence (DNA): TGTGCCAGTAAAGTAGTTGGGGCGCGCACTGAAGCTTTCTTT.